This T cell receptor beta chain comes out of a study of beta chain features in type 1 diabetes. General study points: Sequencing of cDNA might inflate the share of cells that strongly express TCR. Shorter TCRB CDR3s, moderately but significantly so, marked every one of the four CD4+ subsets in Type 1 diabetes patients. Patients' naive, central memory and regulatory TCRB repertoires appeared more alike than those of healthy donors.

Purity (above 95%) was reached by all sorted populations. Germline V lookup: CDR1 SGHDN, CDR2 FVKESK. V lost 1 base and J lost 1, with 14 bases in between. CDR3 length: 18 residues. As regards this clone: Its target is not known.

Isolated RNA was reverse transcribed in full, so expressed TCRB transcripts were sequenced. Some 3.3 million reads per sample on average were obtained from naive, central memory and regulatory T cell samples. Assay used: immunoSEQ multiplex PCR; TCRdb lists only in-frame clones, some missing. The data show more than 250,000 clones, with approximately 16% seen just once and roughly 0.015% held by the top ten. The clonotype was recovered from a man aged 18 to 30 with type 1 diabetes. The sequenced sample was naive CD4+ T cells from blood. The chain uses TRBV14 and TRBJ2-6; D perhaps matches TRBD1 (5 bases). The CDR3 protein is CASSQGASRASGANVLTF. CDR3 nucleotide sequence: TGTGCCAGCAGCCAAGGGGCGTCCAGGGCTTCTGGGGCCAACGTCCTGACTTTC.